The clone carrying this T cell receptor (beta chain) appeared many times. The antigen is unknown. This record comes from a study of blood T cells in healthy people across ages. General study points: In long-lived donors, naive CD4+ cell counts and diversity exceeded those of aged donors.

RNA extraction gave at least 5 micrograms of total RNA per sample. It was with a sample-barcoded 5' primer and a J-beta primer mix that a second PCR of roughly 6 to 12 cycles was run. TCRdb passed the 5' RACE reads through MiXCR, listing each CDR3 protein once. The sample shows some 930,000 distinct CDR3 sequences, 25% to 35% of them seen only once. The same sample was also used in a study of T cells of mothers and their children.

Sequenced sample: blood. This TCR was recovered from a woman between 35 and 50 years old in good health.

The CDR3 protein is CASSQGGGQPQHF. Written as DNA, the CDR3 is TGCGCCAGCAGCCAAGGGGGCGGTCAGCCCCAGCATTTT. V is TRBV4-3 and J is TRBJ1-5; weak D call: TRBD1 (5 bases). The ends were cut back, 1 base at V and 6 bases at J, with 7 bases in the middle. The CDR3 runs to 13 residues. Germline-derived CDR1 and CDR2 are LGHNA and YSLEER.